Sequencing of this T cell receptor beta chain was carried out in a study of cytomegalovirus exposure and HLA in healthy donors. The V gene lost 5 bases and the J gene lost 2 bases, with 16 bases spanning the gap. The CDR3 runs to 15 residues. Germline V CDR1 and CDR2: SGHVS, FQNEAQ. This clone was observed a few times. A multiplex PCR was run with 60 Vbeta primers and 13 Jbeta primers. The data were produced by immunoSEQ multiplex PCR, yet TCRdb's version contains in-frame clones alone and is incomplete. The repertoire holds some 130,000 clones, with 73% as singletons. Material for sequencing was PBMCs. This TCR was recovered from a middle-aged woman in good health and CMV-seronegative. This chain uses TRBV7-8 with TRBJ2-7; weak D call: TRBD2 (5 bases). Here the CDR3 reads CASSPLSGAAYEQYF. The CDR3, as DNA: TGTGCCAGCAGCCCACTCAGCGGAGCCGCCTACGAGCAGTACTTC.